This TCR beta chain appears in the sequencing data of a study of control samples from healthy donors and cancer patients. The CDR3 sequence is 15 residues long. Trimming took off 0 bases at V and 3 bases at J, with 12 bases between the two ends. CDR1 is KGHSH, CDR2 LQKENI, per germline. In this sample, this clone turned up once. Here immunoSEQ multiplex PCR was the method, and the copy in TCRdb shows in-frame clones only, minus some. The data hold around 75,000 clones, with around 92% observed a single time. The chain combines TRBV18 with TRBJ2-7, with D tentatively TRBD1 (5 bases). The sequence was obtained from an older woman in good health. Sequenced sample: blood. This CDR3 is CASSPPSAGHYEQYF. The CDR3 DNA follows: TGTGCCAGCTCACCACCGTCGGCAGGACACTACGAGCAGTACTTC.